This is a list of T cell receptor beta chains from one sample in a study of immune reconstitution after stem cell transplant in scleroderma. TCRdb reprocessed the RT-PCR reads with MiXCR, giving one entry per CDR3 protein. The table has fewer than 2,500 distinct CDR3 sequences, about 13% seen once; the top ten hold approximately 60%. Sample acquisition took place before or after autologous hematopoietic stem cell transplantation (not recorded which). The receptor source for this set is a female donor with systemic sclerosis. Both conserved end residues are part of each CDR3. D genes are given only for firm matches. The size of a clone is reported for some rows only, either as once, few or many, or as a class for expanded clones.

d_call: TRBD1
clone_size: medium-sized
j_call: TRBJ1-5
v_call: TRBV7-8
cdr3_aa: CASSLDGTGDNQPQHF
cdr3_nt: TGTGCCAGCAGCTTAGACGGGACAGGGGACAATCAGCCCCAGCATTTT

d_call: NA
clone_size: medium-sized
j_call: TRBJ2-7
v_call: TRBV20-1
cdr3_aa: CSARVHREGLGSYEQYF
cdr3_nt: TGCAGTGCTAGAGTTCACAGGGAGGGGTTGGGCTCCTACGAGCAGTACTTC

d_call: NA
clone_size: NA
j_call: TRBJ1-2
v_call: TRBV12-3/TRBV12-4
cdr3_aa: CASSFRDKYGYTF
cdr3_nt: TGTGCCAGCAGTTTCCGGGACAAGTATGGCTACACCTTC

d_call: NA
clone_size: medium-sized
j_call: TRBJ2-7
v_call: TRBV7-2
cdr3_aa: CASSLVASVPRDF
cdr3_nt: TGTGCCAGCAGCTTAGTTGCTTCGGTACCCCGGGACTTC

d_call: NA
clone_size: medium-sized
j_call: TRBJ1-1
v_call: TRBV19
cdr3_aa: CASSILGQGAEAFF
cdr3_nt: TGTGCCAGTAGTATCCTAGGCCAGGGAGCTGAAGCTTTCTTT

d_call: TRBD2
clone_size: medium-sized
j_call: TRBJ2-3
v_call: TRBV7-2
cdr3_aa: CASSLRAGGGGDTQYF
cdr3_nt: TGTGCCAGCAGCTTAAGAGCGGGGGGCGGAGGAGATACGCAGTATTTT

d_call: NA
clone_size: medium-sized
j_call: TRBJ1-5
v_call: TRBV10-2
cdr3_aa: CASSESNPRGNQPQHF
cdr3_nt: TGCGCCAGCAGTGAGTCTAACCCGAGAGGCAATCAGCCCCAGCATTTT

d_call: NA
clone_size: few
j_call: TRBJ1-1
v_call: TRBV9
cdr3_aa: CASSPPQMGLNTEAFF
cdr3_nt: TGTGCCAGCAGCCCCCCTCAAATGGGGTTGAACACTGAAGCTTTCTTT

d_call: NA
clone_size: many
j_call: TRBJ2-3
v_call: TRBV7-9
cdr3_aa: CASSSSGTSTDTQYF
cdr3_nt: TGTGCCAGCAGCTCCTCCGGGACTAGCACAGATACGCAGTATTTT

d_call: NA
clone_size: many
j_call: TRBJ1-1
v_call: TRBV19
cdr3_aa: CASSMPGAPAFF
cdr3_nt: TGTGCCAGTAGTATGCCGGGTGCCCCCGCTTTCTTT

d_call: TRBD2
clone_size: large
j_call: TRBJ2-5
v_call: TRBV4-1
cdr3_aa: CASSQDLAGQETQYF
cdr3_nt: TGCGCCAGCAGCCAAGACCTAGCGGGGCAAGAGACCCAGTACTTC

d_call: NA
clone_size: medium-sized
j_call: TRBJ2-1
v_call: TRBV20-1
cdr3_aa: CSAIRGGEQFF
cdr3_nt: TGCAGTGCTATTAGGGGCGGTGAGCAGTTCTTC

d_call: NA
clone_size: medium-sized
j_call: TRBJ2-7
v_call: TRBV20-1
cdr3_aa: CSARDGGLRYF
cdr3_nt: TGCAGTGCTAGAGATGGAGGCCTGCGGTACTTC

d_call: NA
clone_size: few
j_call: TRBJ1-5
v_call: TRBV6-1
cdr3_aa: CASSERVQPQHF
cdr3_nt: TGTGCCAGCAGTGAAAGAGTTCAGCCCCAGCATTTT

d_call: NA
clone_size: NA
j_call: TRBJ1-2
v_call: TRBV20-1
cdr3_aa: CSARDQGRYYGYTF
cdr3_nt: TGCAGTGCTAGAGATCAGGGCAGGTACTATGGCTACACCTTC

d_call: NA
clone_size: medium-sized
j_call: TRBJ2-7
v_call: TRBV20-1
cdr3_aa: CSASSVLGQNEQYF
cdr3_nt: TGCAGTGCTAGTTCAGTGTTGGGTCAGAACGAGCAGTACTTC